This is a list of T cell receptor beta chains from one sample in a study of shared clonotypes between healthy human individuals. This table comes from immunoSEQ multiplex PCR, and its TCRdb copy is limited to in-frame clones, with some not included. In the table there are some 1.4 million clones, roughly 96% of which are singletons. Sequencing was performed on naive CD4+ T cells sorted from blood. These receptors all stem from a man aged 30-40 years in good health. Both conserved end residues are part of each CDR3. A D gene is named only where the DNA matches it firmly. Clone size, where shown, is once, few, many, or a class for clones that have expanded.

TRBJ2-3 TRBV5-4 TRBD2 . TGTGCCAGCAGCACCGCTAGCGGGAGTTTTGCAGATACGCAGTATTTT CASSTASGSFADTQYF
TRBJ1-2 TRBV6-1 . few TGTGCCAGCAGTGAAGTAGGCTACACCTTC CASSEVGYTF
TRBJ1-4 TRBV11-2 . . TGTGCCAGCAGCTCGGGTCAACTTAATGAAAAACTGTTTTTT CASSSGQLNEKLFF
TRBJ2-3 TRBV6-6 . . TGTGCCAGCAGCCCCCTAGGATCCGGGGTGGATACGCAGTATTTT CASSPLGSGVDTQYF
TRBJ2-7 TRBV18 . . TGTGCCAGCTCACCACCGAGTACAGGTCCCTATGGCGAGCAGTACTTC CASSPPSTGPYGEQYF
TRBJ2-7 TRBV15 . . TGTGCCACCAGCAGAGATCCCGACGTGGGCGGCCCCTACGAGCAGTACTTC CATSRDPDVGGPYEQYF
TRBJ2-7 TRBV7-3 TRBD1 . TGTGCCAGCAGCTCCTCCGGGACAGGGGGCTACGAGCAGTACTTC CASSSSGTGGYEQYF
TRBJ1-5 TRBV6-1 . . TGTGCCAGCAGTGGGCGGGGGGCAGGCTCTATTAGCAATCAGCCCCAGCATTTT CASSGRGAGSISNQPQHF
TRBJ2-5 TRBV2 . . TGTGCCAGCCTTCGAGGAAGAACCCAAGAGACCCAGTACTTC CASLRGRTQETQYF
TRBJ1-4 TRBV18 TRBD1 . TGTGCCAGCTCACCCCGGGACAGTAGTAATGAAAAACTGTTTTTT CASSPRDSSNEKLFF
TRBJ2-5 TRBV7-9 TRBD1 . TGTGCCAGCAGCGTAATGCAGGGACAGGAGACCCAGTACTTC CASSVMQGQETQYF
TRBJ2-7 TRBV29-1 TRBD2 . TGCAGCGTTGAATTTACTAGCGGGGGTTCCTACGAGCAGTACTTC CSVEFTSGGSYEQYF
TRBJ2-7 TRBV4-1 . . TGCGCCAGCAGCCGGGGGGACAGCACCTACGAGCAGTACTTC CASSRGDSTYEQYF
TRBJ2-1 TRBV7-3 . . TGTGCCAGCAGCTTAACGGGGGCCGGGAGAGGCAATGAGCAGTTCTTC CASSLTGAGRGNEQFF
TRBJ2-1 TRBV9 . . TGTGCCAGCAGCGTAGCTTCACACCAGAATTCCTACAATGAGCAGTTCTTC CASSVASHQNSYNEQFF
TRBJ2-7 TRBV2 . . TGTGCCAGCAGTGTGACAAACCCTGCGGAGTACTTC CASSVTNPAEYF
TRBJ2-5 TRBV10-1 TRBD2 . TGCGCCAGCAGTCCAGCGGGAGGAGAGACCCAGTACTTC CASSPAGGETQYF